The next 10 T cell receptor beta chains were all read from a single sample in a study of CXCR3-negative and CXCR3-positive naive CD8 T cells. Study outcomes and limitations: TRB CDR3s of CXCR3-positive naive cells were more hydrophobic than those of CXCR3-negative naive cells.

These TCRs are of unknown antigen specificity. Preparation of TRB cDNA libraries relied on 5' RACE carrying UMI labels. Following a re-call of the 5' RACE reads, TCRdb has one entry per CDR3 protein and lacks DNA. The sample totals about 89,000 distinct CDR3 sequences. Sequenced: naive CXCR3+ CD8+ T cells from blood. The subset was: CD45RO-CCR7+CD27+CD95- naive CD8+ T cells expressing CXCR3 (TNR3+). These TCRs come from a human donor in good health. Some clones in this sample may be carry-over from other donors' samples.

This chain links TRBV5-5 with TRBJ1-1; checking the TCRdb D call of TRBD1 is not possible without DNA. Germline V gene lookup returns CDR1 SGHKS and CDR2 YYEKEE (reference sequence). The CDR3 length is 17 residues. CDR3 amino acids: CASSLASRGVPGDEAFF.

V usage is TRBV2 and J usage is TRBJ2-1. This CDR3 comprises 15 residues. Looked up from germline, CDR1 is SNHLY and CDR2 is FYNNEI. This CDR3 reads CASSEALAPYNEHFF.

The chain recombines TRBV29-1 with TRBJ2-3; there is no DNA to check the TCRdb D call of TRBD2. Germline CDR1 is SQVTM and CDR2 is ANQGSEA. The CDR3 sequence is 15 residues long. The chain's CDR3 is CSVPQSTSGTDTQYF.

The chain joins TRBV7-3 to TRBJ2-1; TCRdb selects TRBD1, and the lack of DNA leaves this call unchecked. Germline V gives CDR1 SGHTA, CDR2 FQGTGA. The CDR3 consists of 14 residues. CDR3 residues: CASSCGQEYNEQFF.

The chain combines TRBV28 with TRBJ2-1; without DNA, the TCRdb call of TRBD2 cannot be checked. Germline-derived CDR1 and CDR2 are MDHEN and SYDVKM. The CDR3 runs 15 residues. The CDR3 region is CASSPGLAGSREQFF.

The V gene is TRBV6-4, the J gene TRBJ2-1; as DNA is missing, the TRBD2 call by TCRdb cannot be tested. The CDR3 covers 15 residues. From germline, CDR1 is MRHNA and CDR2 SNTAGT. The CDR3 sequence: CASSAGTSGPDEQFF.

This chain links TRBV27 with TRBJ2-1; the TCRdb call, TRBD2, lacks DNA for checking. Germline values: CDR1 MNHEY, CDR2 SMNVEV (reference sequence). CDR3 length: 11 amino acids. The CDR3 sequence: CASISGTRAFF.

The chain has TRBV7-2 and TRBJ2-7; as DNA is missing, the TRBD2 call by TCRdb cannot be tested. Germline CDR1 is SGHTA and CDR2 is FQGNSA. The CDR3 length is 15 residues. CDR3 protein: CASTFLAGEFHEQYF.

CDR3 sequence: CASSFRGRRTEAFF. The chain employs TRBV28 and TRBJ1-1; as DNA is missing, the TRBD1 call by TCRdb cannot be tested. Germline assignment: CDR1 MDHEN and CDR2 SYDVKM. The length of the CDR3 is 14 residues.

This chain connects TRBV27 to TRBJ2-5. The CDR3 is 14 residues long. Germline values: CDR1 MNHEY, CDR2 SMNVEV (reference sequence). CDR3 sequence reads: CASSPNTYIETQYF.